One and the same sample provided the 29 T cell receptor beta chains below, sequenced in a study of blood T cell repertoires in COVID-19. Assay: immunoSEQ multiplex PCR; the TCRdb copy retains only in-frame clones and omits some. Here the sample spans 95,000 to 130,000 clones, approximately 82% being singletons. Sequenced material: peripheral blood. The receptors stem from a man aged 70 or older with active or convalescent COVID-19.

This rearrangement joins TRBV28 to TRBJ2-2; possibly TRBD1 for D (6 bases). The V and J ends lost 3 bases and 1 base respectively, with 12 bases between them. This CDR3 has 16 amino acids. In germline, CDR1 is MDHEN, CDR2 SYDVKM. The CDR3 DNA reads as TGTGCCAGCAGTTTCTACAGGGTTAGGAACACCGGGGAGCTGTTTTTT. It translates to CASSFYRVRNTGELFF.

This clone was counted a few times. The chain is built from TRBV7-2 and TRBJ2-6, with TRBD1 matching over 7 bases. Germline CDR1 reads SGHTA; CDR2 reads FQGNSA. V trimming: 2 bases; J trimming: 0 bases; junction bases outside the gene matches: 7. This CDR3 comprises 18 residues. Written as DNA, the CDR3 is TGTGCCAGCAGCTTAAAGGGGGCAGGGGGCTCTGGGGCCAACGTCCTGACTTTC. Its protein product is CASSLKGAGGSGANVLTF.

The chain is built from TRBV20-1 and TRBJ2-1, with 8 positions matching TRBD1. Germline CDR1 DFQATT, CDR2 SNEGSKA (reference sequence). V lost 3 bases and J lost 9; bases outside the gene matches: 10. This CDR3 contains 14 residues. CDR3 bases: TGCAGTGCTAGTCCGAGGACAGGGACGATTGAGCAGTTCTTC. Translated, it gives CSASPRTGTIEQFF.

The rearrangement uses TRBV28 and TRBJ2-7; TRBD1 might be the D (5 bases). The germline V gene encodes CDR1 MDHEN and CDR2 SYDVKM. This CDR3 has 12 residues. V dropped 5 bases and J dropped 3 bases, with 8 bases sitting between them. DNA for the CDR3: TGTGCCAGCAGTAAACAGGTCTACGAGCAGTACTTC. It specifies CASSKQVYEQYF.

The chain couples TRBV6-5 to TRBJ2-2; D is undetermined. Deletions cut 7 bases from V and 6 bases from J, with 9 bases between. Germline V gives CDR1 MNHEY, CDR2 SVGAGI. CDR3 length equals 12 residues. This chain's CDR3 is CASNPWPGELFF. CDR3 bases: TGTGCCAGCAACCCCTGGCCCGGGGAGCTGTTTTTT.

V gene TRBV28 combines with J gene TRBJ1-2, with D perhaps TRBD1 (6 bases). This CDR3 contains 16 residues. The V gene lost 5 bases and the J gene lost 2 bases, with 18 bases spanning the gap. Germline lookup yields CDR1 MDHEN and CDR2 SYDVKM. As DNA, the CDR3 is TGTGCCAGCAGTGAGCCACCCGGGACATTCAACTATGGCTACACCTTC. Protein product: CASSEPPGTFNYGYTF.

V and J are TRBV7-8 and TRBJ2-7, with D perhaps TRBD1 (6 bases). Germline V gene data show CDR1 as SGHVS and CDR2 as FQNEAQ. The CDR3 sequence is 15 residues long. Trimming shortened V by 0 bases and J by 2 bases, and 11 bases separated the two germline ends. The CDR3 DNA is TGTGCCAGCAGCTTAGCGGGGGCTCATGCCTACGAGCAGTACTTC. Translation: CASSLAGAHAYEQYF.

This rearrangement joins TRBV5-4 to TRBJ2-7; the D is unclear. The CDR3 has 12 residues. V was cut by 5 bases and J by 4 bases, with 10 bases left in between. The germline CDR1 and CDR2 sequences are SGHNT and YYREEE (reference sequence). In nucleotides, the CDR3 is TGTGCCAGCAGTACCGACGGGTACGAGCAGTACTTC. Its protein is CASSTDGYEQYF.

The chain combines TRBV7-8 with TRBJ1-4; D might be TRBD1 (6 bases). The CDR3 contains 15 residues. Germline CDR1 SGHVS, CDR2 FQNEAQ. Trimming shortened V by 5 bases and J by 7 bases, and 17 bases separated the two germline ends. Here the CDR3 reads CASSPSGGPAEKLFF. The CDR3 nucleotides are TGTGCCAGCAGCCCGTCGGGGGGGCCGGCTGAAAAACTGTTTTTT.

V gene TRBV5-1 combines with J gene TRBJ1-1; D gene ambiguous. V was trimmed by 0 bases and J by 3 bases, leaving 15 bases between them. Germline values: CDR1 SGHRS, CDR2 YFSETQ. The CDR3 has 16 residues. The CDR3 coding sequence is TGCGCCAGCAGCTTGGCCCAGGCAGATCGGTACACTGAAGCTTTCTTT. Translated, it gives CASSLAQADRYTEAFF.

The V and J genes are TRBV5-8 and TRBJ1-1; 8 bases map to TRBD1. The V gene end was trimmed by 4 bases and the J gene end by 1 base; junction bases not matched to a gene: 15. This CDR3 contains 18 residues. Germline V gives CDR1 SGHTS, CDR2 YDEGEE. The CDR3 region has the DNA TGTGCCAGCAGCGACCGGACAGGGAAGGTAGCATGGAACACTGAAGCTTTCTTT. Translated: CASSDRTGKVAWNTEAFF.

The chain is built from TRBV3-1 (or the pseudogene TRBV3-2) and TRBJ1-2, with TRBD1 matching over 10 bases. Germline CDR1 and CDR2: LGHDT and YNNKEL (reference sequence). The CDR3 sequence is 16 residues long. With V trimmed by 2 bases and J by 4 bases, 7 bases remained unmatched. In DNA, the CDR3 is TGTGCCAGCAGCCAACTTACGACAGGGGGCTCCTATGGCTACACCTTC. Encoded protein: CASSQLTTGGSYGYTF.

This sequence joins TRBV11-3 and TRBJ2-5; D might be TRBD2 (7 bases). The CDR3 is 16 residues long. V was shortened by 1 base and J by 5 bases, with 17 bases between the two germline ends. Looked up from germline, CDR1 is SGHNT and CDR2 is YENEEA. The CDR3 region is CASSLGSGGLGETQYF. The CDR3 DNA is TGTGCCAGCAGCTTAGGCTCCGGGGGGCTTGGGGAGACCCAGTACTTC.

The genes are TRBV24-1 and TRBJ2-1; 9 positions agree with TRBD2. The V gene's germline CDR1 is KGHDR and CDR2 SFDVKD. This CDR3 contains 15 residues. V was pared by 4 bases and J by 2 bases, with 2 bases of the junction left unmatched. CDR3 in DNA: TGTGCCACCAGTGAAAGCGGGAGGACCTACAATGAGCAGTTCTTC. Protein sequence: CATSESGRTYNEQFF.

The CDR3 loop reads CASSASSGQGSNYGYTF. Here the CDR3 DNA reads TGTGCCAGCAGTGCATCATCAGGACAGGGATCGAACTATGGCTACACCTTC. The V gene is TRBV25-1, the J gene TRBJ1-2, with 8 bases aligning to TRBD1. Trimming cost V 4 bases and J 2 bases; bases outside gene matches: 12. Germline V gives CDR1 MGHDK, CDR2 SYGVNS. This CDR3 is 17 amino acids long.

In its sample, this clone was seen once. The chain uses TRBV5-8 and TRBJ2-7, with 7 nucleotides matching TRBD1. The germline V gene has CDR1 SGHTS and CDR2 YDEGEE. The CDR3 runs 12 residues. With V trimmed by 4 bases and J by 7 bases, 5 bases remained unmatched. CDR3 sequence: CASSQTGLEQYF. The CDR3 bases are TGTGCCAGCAGCCAGACAGGGTTGGAGCAGTACTTC.

The V and J genes are TRBV5-8 and TRBJ1-3; D not certain. The CDR3 covers 16 residues. Germline-derived CDR1 and CDR2 are SGHTS and YDEGEE. The V gene lost 4 bases and the J gene lost 3 bases, with 17 bases spanning the gap. CDR3 nucleotide sequence: TGTGCCAGCAGCCTTCTGGCCGGGGTGGTTGGAAACACCATATATTTT. It codes for CASSLLAGVVGNTIYF.

The chain has TRBV19 and TRBJ2-6, with a tentative D call TRBD2 (5 bases). The CDR3 runs 17 residues. Trimming removed 3 bases at V and 0 bases at J, with 12 bases between. Germline CDR1 is LNHDA and CDR2 is SQIVND (reference sequence). CDR3 bases: TGTGCCAGTAGTATCGGGGAAACCATCTCTGGGGCCAACGTCCTGACTTTC. Its translation is CASSIGETISGANVLTF. Full variable domain (rest looked up from reference TRBV19 and TRBJ2-6): DGGITQSPKYLFRKEGQNVTLSCEQNLNHDAMYWYRQDPGQGLRLIYYSQIVNDFQKGDIAEGYSVSREKKESFPLTVTSAQKNPTAFYLCASSIGETISGANVLTFGAGSRLTVL.

J is TRBJ2-4 and V is TRBV4-1; D gene uncertain. Germline lookup yields CDR1 MGHRA and CDR2 YSYEKL. The CDR3 is made up of 13 amino acids. Trimming left V 1 base short and J 5 bases short, with 6 bases between. The CDR3 coding sequence is TGCGCCAGCAGCCAAGCTGCGGAAAACATTCAGTACTTC. It translates to CASSQAAENIQYF.

The chain joins TRBV6-5 to TRBJ2-7; D remains unclear. V was trimmed by 5 bases and J by 2 bases, leaving 4 bases between them. Germline CDR1 is MNHEY and CDR2 is SVGAGI. This CDR3 is built from 11 residues. The DNA for the CDR3 is TGTGCCAGCAGTCAAACCTACGAGCAGTACTTC. It is translated as CASSQTYEQYF.

The gene calls are TRBV30 and TRBJ1-2; maybe TRBD1 (6 bases). The CDR3 totals 19 residues. Per the germline V gene, CDR1 is GTSNPN and CDR2 is SVGIG (reference sequence). V gave up 1 base and J gave up 0 bases, with 24 bases separating them. DNA for the CDR3: TGTGCCTGGAGTGCCCCCCGGGGACATTACAGAGAACCTAACTATGGCTACACCTTC. This codes for CAWSAPRGHYREPNYGYTF.

J is TRBJ1-2 and V is TRBV6-6; a weak D match, TRBD1 (5 bases). The CDR3 loop spans 13 amino acids. CDR1 and CDR2 (germline): MNHNY, SVGAGI (reference sequence). V was cut by 2 bases and J by 1 base, with 5 bases left in between. CDR3 region: CASSYGHNYGYTF. In nucleotides, the CDR3 is TGTGCCAGCAGTTACGGACATAACTATGGCTACACCTTC.

The rearrangement links TRBV5-1 to TRBJ1-1, with D unresolved. Trimming took 3 bases from V and 4 from J, leaving 13 bases between them. Germline CDR1 reads SGHRS; CDR2 reads YFSETQ. CDR3 length: 14 amino acids. The CDR3 loop is CASSSGWAGTEAFF. CDR3 in DNA: TGCGCCAGCAGCTCGGGGTGGGCGGGCACTGAAGCTTTCTTT.

The V call is TRBV24-1, the J call TRBJ2-5, with D uncertain. Germline CDR1 is KGHDR and CDR2 is SFDVKD. CDR3 size: 13 residues. The V gene lost 4 bases and the J gene lost 4 bases, with 9 bases spanning the gap. The CDR3 coding sequence is TGTGCCACCAGTGACAACTATGCAGAGACCCAGTACTTC. Amino acid sequence: CATSDNYAETQYF.

V is TRBV19 and J is TRBJ1-3, with D tentatively TRBD1 (5 bases). Trimming cost V 5 bases and J 0 bases, with 17 bases left between them. Germline V lookup: CDR1 LNHDA, CDR2 SQIVND (reference sequence). This CDR3 spans 17 amino acids. CDR3 coding DNA: TGTGCCAGTAGTCCAGCGGGACGGACTTCCTCTGGAAACACCATATATTTT. Protein product: CASSPAGRTSSGNTIYF.

This clone has just a few counts. Other DNA sequences of this sample code for an identical CDR3. This chain's CDR3 is CASSSPRRGFRGLFF. In DNA, the CDR3 is TGTGCCAGCAGCTCCCCACGACGAGGATTCAGGGGACTGTTTTTT. V and J are TRBV7-8 and TRBJ1-4, with D maybe TRBD1 (6 bases). This CDR3 has 15 residues. CDR1 SGHVS and CDR2 FQNEAQ come from the germline V gene. Trimming took off 4 bases at V and 13 bases at J, with 22 bases between the two ends.

The chain recombines TRBV2 with TRBJ1-5; TRBD1 matches at 8 bases. CDR3 size: 14 residues. Trimming at V came to 6 bases and at J to 2 bases, leaving 3 bases not matched to a gene. Germline V gene sequence: CDR1 SNHLY, CDR2 FYNNEI. The CDR3 loop is CASRQGVRNQPQHF. The CDR3 DNA follows: TGTGCCAGCAGACAGGGGGTCCGCAATCAGCCCCAGCATTTT.

In its sample, this clone was seen a few times. V is TRBV29-1 and J is TRBJ1-2; D call uncertain. This CDR3 has 12 amino acids. The germline V gene encodes CDR1 SQVTM and CDR2 ANQGSEA. The V and J ends lost 5 bases and 0 bases respectively, with 7 bases between them. In nucleotides, the CDR3 is TGCAGCGTTACCGGGGCTAACTATGGCTACACCTTC. Residues: CSVTGANYGYTF.

V gene TRBV3-1 (or the pseudogene TRBV3-2) combines with J gene TRBJ1-1; TRBD1 matches at 7 bases. This CDR3 spans 14 amino acids. V shed 5 bases, J shed 1 base, and the junction held 4 bases outside the gene matches. The V gene's germline CDR1 is LGHDT and CDR2 YNNKEL (reference sequence). CDR3 region: CASSWGQKNTEAFF. CDR3 in DNA: TGTGCCAGCAGCTGGGGACAGAAGAACACTGAAGCTTTCTTT.